These 28 T cell receptor beta chains originate from one sample sequenced in a study of T cell changes during pregnancy in multiple sclerosis. Measured with immunoSEQ multiplex PCR; TCRdb has only the in-frame clones, and not every one. The table includes 44,000 or so clones, about nine tenths detected once. This specimen was peripheral blood, taken in the first trimester of pregnancy. These receptors were collected from a female donor in good health, enrolled as a control in a pregnancy study.

The genes are TRBV18 and TRBJ2-5; 11 bases align to TRBD2. CDR1 KGHSH and CDR2 LQKENI come from the germline V gene. The ends lost 0 bases at V and 5 bases at J; junction bases unmatched: 2. The CDR3 has 15 residues. The CDR3 spells CASSPPTSGSETQYF. The CDR3 DNA is TGTGCCAGCTCACCACCTACTAGCGGGAGTGAGACCCAGTACTTC.

The CDR3 coding sequence is TGTGCCAGCAGCGAGACTAGCGGGAGCTACAATGAGCAGTTCTTC. Its protein is CASSETSGSYNEQFF. The gene calls are TRBV7-3 and TRBJ2-1; 12 nucleotides align to TRBD2. Germline-derived CDR1 and CDR2 are SGHTA and FQGTGA. V dropped 5 bases and J dropped 3; count of bases not matched to a gene: 2. CDR3 length: 15 residues.

This chain connects TRBV7-9 to TRBJ2-3; 7 bases agree with TRBD2. This CDR3 spans 16 amino acids. J lost 1 base, V lost 3 bases, and 7 bases had no gene match. Germline values: CDR1 SEHNR, CDR2 FQNEAQ (reference sequence). This CDR3 reads CASSLDTSVGTDTQYF. The DNA of the CDR3 is TGTGCCAGCAGCTTGGACACTAGCGTGGGCACAGATACGCAGTATTTT.

This chain connects TRBV25-1 to TRBJ1-2; no definite D call. The CDR3 length is 15 residues. CDR1 is MGHDK and CDR2 is SYGVNS in the germline V gene. V shed 9 bases and J shed 5 bases, with 22 bases lying between them. CDR3: CASSDPGEGRYGYTF. The CDR3 DNA reads TGTGCCAGTAGCGACCCCGGGGAAGGGAGATATGGCTACACCTTC.

The chain is built from TRBV14 and TRBJ1-2; D remains unclear. The germline V gene has CDR1 SGHDN and CDR2 FVKESK. This CDR3 is built from 13 residues. V dropped 1 base and J dropped 5 bases, with 8 bases sitting between them. CDR3 coding DNA: TGTGCCAGCAGCCAAGGGGAGACATATGGCTACACCTTC. Amino acid sequence: CASSQGETYGYTF.

V usage is TRBV7-2 and J usage is TRBJ1-3; a possible D gene is TRBD1 (6 bases). Germline V gives CDR1 SGHTA, CDR2 FQGNSA. Trimming cost V 5 bases and J 0 bases, with 14 bases left between them. This CDR3 has 16 amino acids. The CDR3 sequence: CASSRNTGLSGNTIYF. CDR3 sequence (DNA): TGTGCCAGCAGCAGGAACACAGGGCTCTCTGGAAACACCATATATTTT.

The CDR3 region is CASSPQTGGAETQYF. The DNA of the CDR3 is TGTGCCAGCAGCCCCCAGACAGGGGGCGCAGAGACCCAGTACTTC. The chain is built from TRBV7-2 and TRBJ2-5, with 10 bases aligning to TRBD1. V was pared by 5 bases and J by 4 bases, with 7 bases of the junction left unmatched. The germline V gene has CDR1 SGHTA and CDR2 FQGNSA. CDR3 length: 15 amino acids.

V is TRBV18 and J is TRBJ2-1; 11 positions agree with TRBD1. V shed 3 bases, J shed 3 bases, and the junction held 1 base outside the gene matches. The germline CDR1 and CDR2 sequences are KGHSH and LQKENI. The CDR3 runs 15 residues. The CDR3 region has the DNA TGTGCCAGCTCACCTGGGACAGGGGGCTACAATGAGCAGTTCTTC. This sequence encodes CASSPGTGGYNEQFF.

V and J are TRBV6-5 and TRBJ2-7, with 10 bases lining up with TRBD2. After removal of 5 bases from V and 1 base from J, the junction contained 2 bases not matched to a gene. The CDR3 extends over 14 amino acids. Germline V lookup: CDR1 MNHEY, CDR2 SVGAGI. The CDR3 sequence is CASSIAGGSYEQYF. In nucleotides, the CDR3 is TGTGCCAGCAGTATAGCGGGGGGTTCCTACGAGCAGTACTTC.

The chain links TRBV2 to TRBJ2-1, with 13 bases aligning to TRBD2. J gave up 3 bases and V 11 bases, and 16 bases lay outside the gene matches. This CDR3 is built from 18 residues. Germline loops: CDR1 SNHLY, CDR2 FYNNEI. CDR3 protein: CAGVGLAGEQMYYNEQFF. The CDR3 nucleotides read TGTGCCGGAGTCGGACTAGCGGGGGAACAGATGTACTACAATGAGCAGTTCTTC.

V is TRBV5-4 and J is TRBJ1-2; D is perhaps TRBD1 (6 bases). The CDR3 has 17 residues. Trimming left V 0 bases short and J 0 bases short, with 15 bases between. Looked up from germline, CDR1 is SGHNT and CDR2 is YYREEE (reference sequence). CDR3 bases: TGTGCCAGCAGCTTGGCTCTAACAGGGACAACTAACTATGGCTACACCTTC. Residues: CASSLALTGTTNYGYTF.

The chain combines TRBV4-2 with TRBJ2-3; 14 nucleotides agree with TRBD2. After removal of 5 bases from V and 3 bases from J, the junction contained 13 bases not matched to a gene. The CDR3 extends over 19 amino acids. Per germline, CDR1 LGHNA and CDR2 YNFKEQ. The CDR3 DNA is TGTGCCAGCAGCTACAAGAGGGGACTAGCGGGAGTGGGGACAGATACGCAGTATTTT. Amino acids: CASSYKRGLAGVGTDTQYF.

V and J are TRBV29-1 and TRBJ2-1; 11 bases are shared with TRBD2. V lost 3 bases and J lost 9; bases outside the gene matches: 7. This CDR3 is built from 14 residues. Germline values: CDR1 SQVTM, CDR2 ANQGSEA. The CDR3 nucleotides read TGCAGCGTTGATTTACTAGCGGGAGCGGGTGAGCAGTTCTTC. The encoded protein is CSVDLLAGAGEQFF.

The gene calls are TRBV2 and TRBJ2-3; D uncertain. Between the trimmed V and J ends, which lost 4 bases and 4 bases, there was a span of 3 bases. This CDR3 is built from 11 residues. Per germline, CDR1 SNHLY and CDR2 FYNNEI. Here the CDR3 reads CASSVADTQYF. DNA for the CDR3: TGTGCCAGCAGTGTAGCAGATACGCAGTATTTT. Drawing the rest from reference TRBV2 and TRBJ2-3, the complete variable domain is EPEVTQTPSHQVTQMGQEVILRCVPISNHLYFYWYRQILGQKVEFLVSFYNNEISEKSEIFDDQFSVERPDGSNFTLKIRSTKLEDSAMYFCASSVADTQYFGPGTRLTVL.

The CDR3: CASSQATGSKGGYTF. The CDR3 region has the DNA TGCGCCAGCAGCCAAGCGACAGGTTCAAAAGGGGGCTACACCTTC. V is TRBV4-3 and J is TRBJ1-2; a weak D match, TRBD1 (6 bases). The CDR3 totals 15 residues. V lost 1 base, J lost 8 bases, and 17 bases lay in between. Per germline, CDR1 LGHNA and CDR2 YSLEER.

The CDR3: CASSQGVSGTEQYF. Written as DNA, the CDR3 is TGCGCCAGCAGCCAAGGCGTTAGCGGGACCGAGCAGTACTTC. V is TRBV4-3 and J is TRBJ2-7, with TRBD2 identical over 8 bases. The CDR3 covers 14 residues. After removal of 1 base from V and 6 bases from J, the junction contained 5 bases not matched to a gene. CDR1 and CDR2 (germline): LGHNA, YSLEER.

V and J are TRBV21-1 and TRBJ2-7; the DNA was not used to check the table's D call, TRBD1. TRBV21-1 is flagged as a pseudogene. The CDR3 consists of 18 residues. CDR3 amino acids: CASSKAVDGDRGPYEQYF. The CDR3 DNA sequence: TGTGCCAGCAGCAAAGCGGTGGACGGGGACAGGGGACCCTACGAGCAGTACTTC.

This chain uses TRBV29-1 with TRBJ2-7; D may be TRBD1 (6 bases). The CDR3 length is 11 residues. V lost 6 bases to trimming and J lost 3 bases, with 9 bases between them. The germline gives CDR1 SQVTM, CDR2 ANQGSEA. CDR3 in DNA: TGCAGCGTCCGGGACAACTACGAGCAGTACTTC. Protein product: CSVRDNYEQYF.

The chain is built from TRBV27 and TRBJ1-1; D call uncertain. Trimming cost V 3 bases and J 11 bases, with 13 bases left between them. This CDR3 comprises 12 residues. CDR1 is MNHEY and CDR2 is SMNVEV in the germline V gene (reference sequence). The CDR3 loop reads CASSFHSGEAFF. The CDR3 DNA reads as TGTGCCAGCAGTTTTCACTCTGGGGAGGCTTTCTTT.

This rearrangement joins TRBV19 to TRBJ1-2; TRBD1 matches 9 bases. V lost 2 bases, J lost 8 bases, and 9 bases stayed unmatched. This CDR3 is 15 amino acids long. Germline V gene data show CDR1 as LNHDA and CDR2 as SQIVND (reference sequence). The DNA for the CDR3 is TGTGCCAGTAGTATACCCCAGACAGGGGGACGGGGCTACACCTTC. It translates to CASSIPQTGGRGYTF.

The V and J genes are TRBV11-2 and TRBJ2-7, with D maybe TRBD2 (5 bases). CDR3 length: 16 amino acids. Germline V gene sequence: CDR1 SGHAT, CDR2 FQNNGV. Trimming cost V 0 bases and J 0 bases, with 12 bases left between them. In nucleotides, the CDR3 is TGTGCCAGCAGCTTAGATCTTAAGCGGAGCTCCTACGAGCAGTACTTC. It translates to CASSLDLKRSSYEQYF. Filled out from reference TRBV11-2 and TRBJ2-7, the complete variable domain reads EAGVAQSPRYKIIEKRQSVAFWCNPISGHATLYWYQQILGQGPKLLIQFQNNGVVDDSQLPKDRFSAERLKGVDSTLKIQPAKLEDSAVYLCASSLDLKRSSYEQYFGPGTRLTVT.

CDR3 in amino acids: CASLTPGGPYSYEQYF. The CDR3 bases are TGTGCCAGTCTTACTCCAGGAGGTCCTTACTCCTACGAGCAGTACTTC. The rearrangement links TRBV28 to TRBJ2-7; perhaps TRBD2 as D (5 bases). Germline V lookup: CDR1 MDHEN, CDR2 SYDVKM. This CDR3 is built from 16 residues. Between the trimmed V and J ends, which lost 9 bases and 0 bases, there was a span of 21 bases.

This chain uses TRBV29-1 with TRBJ2-7; maybe TRBD2 (8 bases). CDR3 length equals 13 residues. Germline V gene data show CDR1 as SQVTM and CDR2 as ANQGSEA. Trimming shortened V by 6 bases and J by 0 bases, and 12 bases separated the two germline ends. CDR3 amino acids: CSVGRDSSYEQYF. The CDR3 DNA reads as TGCAGCGTCGGGAGGGACAGCTCCTACGAGCAGTACTTC.

The rearrangement uses TRBV28 and TRBJ1-2, with 7 bases aligning to TRBD1. Trimming at V came to 3 bases and at J to 6 bases, leaving 7 bases not matched to a gene. Germline values: CDR1 MDHEN, CDR2 SYDVKM. The CDR3 runs to 14 residues. As DNA, the CDR3 is TGTGCCAGCAGTTTCAGGGGGACCCGCGATGGCTACACCTTC. It is translated as CASSFRGTRDGYTF.

The V call is TRBV27, the J call TRBJ1-5, with 7 bases aligning to TRBD1. This CDR3 has 18 amino acids. The germline CDR1 and CDR2 sequences are MNHEY and SMNVEV (reference sequence). V shed 0 bases, J shed 3 bases, and the junction held 11 bases outside the gene matches. DNA of the CDR3: TGTGCCAGCAGTTTATCTGCTGTCGGGACAGTCCTCAATCAGCCCCAGCATTTT. It codes for CASSLSAVGTVLNQPQHF.

CDR3 nucleotides: TGTGCCAGCAGACGAGGTGAGGGCTCCTACAATGAGCAGTTCTTC. Encoded protein: CASRRGEGSYNEQFF. The V gene is TRBV28, the J gene TRBJ2-1; D perhaps matches TRBD2 (5 bases). The CDR3 is 15 amino acids. The germline V gene has CDR1 MDHEN and CDR2 SYDVKM. V lost 6 bases and J 0 bases, leaving 12 bases between the germline ends.

This chain joins TRBV6-5 and TRBJ1-2; no clear D gene. The germline CDR1 and CDR2 sequences are MNHEY and SVGAGI. CDR3 length: 15 amino acids. The germline V and J ends were trimmed by 0 bases and 3 bases, with 11 bases remaining between them. The CDR3 spells CASSYSPLRDYGYTF. The CDR3 nucleotides are TGTGCCAGCAGTTACTCACCACTTCGGGACTATGGCTACACCTTC.

On this clone itself: At one end, the junction sequence differs from germline, possibly due to a read error. J is TRBJ2-2 and V is TRBV7-7; D is perhaps TRBD2 (5 bases). The CDR3 contains 14 residues. CDR1 is SSHAT, CDR2 FNYEAQ, per germline (reference sequence). CDR3 amino acids: CASSLTTGAGELFF. As DNA, the CDR3 is TGTGCTAGCAGCCTCACAACCGGGGCCGGGGAGCTGTTTTTT.